A single sample is the source of the 32 T cell receptor beta chains below, sequenced in a study of identical twins. TCRdb analysed the 5' RACE reads with MiXCR anew, one entry per CDR3 protein. The sample consists of about 530,000 distinct CDR3 sequences, around 15% of them appearing once. The same data also went into a second study, on yellow fever vaccine responses in identical twins.

Sequenced: CD4+ T cells sorted from blood. These receptors were taken from a woman aged 18-29 years in good health.

The V call is TRBV29-1, the J call TRBJ2-3, with D hard to call. Between the trimmed V and J ends, which lost 2 bases and 2 bases, there was a span of 8 bases. The CDR3 spans 13 residues. Looked up from germline, CDR1 is SQVTM and CDR2 is ANQGSEA. CDR3 sequence reads: CSVELVPTDTQYF. The CDR3 nucleotides are TGCAGCGTTGAACTCGTGCCCACAGATACGCAGTATTTT.

V and J are TRBV6-5 and TRBJ1-4; 7 nucleotides align to TRBD1. J gave up 3 bases and V 0 bases, and 1 base lay outside the gene matches. CDR3 size: 15 residues. Germline V lookup: CDR1 MNHEY, CDR2 SVGAGI. In DNA, the CDR3 is TGTGCCAGCAGTTACTCGGACAGGCCTAATGAAAAACTGTTTTTT. Translating gives CASSYSDRPNEKLFF.

CDR3 region: CSARLPSGLSSYNEQFF. The CDR3 DNA reads as TGCAGTGCTAGACTCCCGAGCGGGTTGAGCTCCTACAATGAGCAGTTCTTC. The rearrangement links TRBV20-1 to TRBJ2-1; perhaps TRBD2 as D (6 bases). Trimming removed 2 bases from V and 0 bases from J, with 17 bases in between. There are 17 residues in the CDR3. The V gene's germline CDR1 is DFQATT and CDR2 SNEGSKA (reference sequence).

A few counts support this clonotype. The chain carries TRBV5-1 and TRBJ2-4; TRBD1 aligns across 7 bases. Looked up from germline, CDR1 is SGHRS and CDR2 is YFSETQ. Trimming took 3 bases from V and 5 from J; bases not matched to a gene: 5. The CDR3 runs 14 residues. The DNA of the CDR3 is TGCGCCAGCAGCTACGGGACAGACCAAAACATTCAGTACTTC. It encodes CASSYGTDQNIQYF.

This clonotype occurred a few times. The rearrangement links TRBV11-2 to TRBJ2-3; D remains ambiguous. V was trimmed by 4 bases and J by 0 bases, leaving 14 bases between them. This CDR3 has 16 amino acids. Germline CDR1 and CDR2: SGHAT and FQNNGV. CDR3 amino acids: CASSSRRVFSTDTQYF. Written as DNA, the CDR3 is TGTGCCAGCAGCTCGCGACGGGTTTTTAGCACAGATACGCAGTATTTT.

This clonotype has a handful of counts. The V and J genes are TRBV4-2 and TRBJ2-3; tentative D call: TRBD2 (6 bases). CDR3 length equals 15 residues. Looked up from germline, CDR1 is LGHNA and CDR2 is YNFKEQ. V was clipped by 2 bases and J by 4 bases, with 13 bases between them. The CDR3 coding sequence is TGTGCCAGCAGCCAACGGGGCGGGGAACCAGATACGCAGTATTTT. Amino acid sequence: CASSQRGGEPDTQYF.

This clonotype was picked up a small number of times. J is TRBJ1-1 and V is TRBV28, with 11 bases lining up with TRBD1. The CDR3 loop spans 16 amino acids. The V segment lost 7 bases and the J segment 5 bases; nucleotides outside the gene matches: 12. The V gene's germline CDR1 is MDHEN and CDR2 SYDVKM. The CDR3 protein is CASILWRGTGGTEAFF. CDR3 DNA sequence: TGTGCCAGCATCCTATGGAGGGGGACAGGGGGGACTGAAGCTTTCTTT.

This clonotype was observed a few times. This chain uses TRBV6-7 with TRBJ2-1; D is possibly TRBD2 (5 bases). TRBV6-7 is noted as an ORF with a role that remains uncertain. The CDR3 covers 14 residues. Trimming shortened V by 2 bases and J by 6 bases, and 11 bases separated the two germline ends. CDR3 amino acids: CASSYPLRGNEQFF. CDR3 DNA: TGTGCCAGCAGTTACCCCCTACGGGGCAATGAGCAGTTCTTC.

This clonotype was detected a few times. The chain links TRBV20-1 to TRBJ2-2; 11 nucleotides line up with TRBD2. Germline V CDR1 and CDR2: DFQATT, SNEGSKA (reference sequence). V trimming: 4 bases; J trimming: 0 bases; junction bases outside the gene matches: 10. The CDR3 covers 18 residues. Here the CDR3 DNA reads TGCAGTGCTACCTCTAGCGGGGGGCCAAACGCGAACACCGGGGAGCTGTTTTTT. Protein: CSATSSGGPNANTGELFF.

This clonotype was seen more than once but under ten times. The CDR3 reads CSASTGRNEQFF. CDR3 nucleotides: TGCAGCGCCTCGACGGGCCGGAATGAGCAGTTCTTC. The chain links TRBV29-1 to TRBJ2-1; no definite D call. The CDR3 consists of 12 residues. V dropped 7 bases and J dropped 7 bases, with 14 bases sitting between them. The V gene's germline CDR1 is SQVTM and CDR2 ANQGSEA.

The chain uses TRBV4-1 and TRBJ2-5; D perhaps matches TRBD2 (5 bases). From germline, CDR1 is MGHRA and CDR2 YSYEKL. The CDR3 runs 15 residues. V shed 2 bases and J shed 4 bases, with 14 bases lying between them. The DNA of the CDR3 is TGCGCCAGCAGCCAACCAACTACTAGTACAGAGACCCAGTACTTC. Translating gives CASSQPTTSTETQYF.

This clonotype was observed a handful of times. The V and J genes are TRBV28 and TRBJ2-5; D perhaps matches TRBD1 (6 bases). There are 14 residues in the CDR3. In germline, CDR1 is MDHEN, CDR2 SYDVKM. Trimming removed 5 bases from V and 2 bases from J, with 12 bases in between. CDR3 coding DNA: TGTGCCAGCAGTCCCGACAGGCATCAAGAGACCCAGTACTTC. Translated, it gives CASSPDRHQETQYF.

This chain joins TRBV28 and TRBJ2-7; TRBD2 matches 12 bases. With 6 bases clipped from V and 3 bases from J, the junction kept 6 bases outside the gene matches. Germline V gene lookup returns CDR1 MDHEN and CDR2 SYDVKM. The CDR3 is made up of 15 amino acids. Here the CDR3 reads CASSQPSGRDYEQYF. As DNA, the CDR3 is TGTGCCAGCAGCCAGCCTAGCGGGAGGGACTACGAGCAGTACTTC. The full variable domain, with the rest looked up from reference TRBV28 and TRBJ2-7, is DVKVTQSSRYLVKRTGEKVFLECVQDMDHENMFWYRQDPGLGLRLIYFSYDVKMKEKGDIPEGYSVSREKKERFSLILESASTNQTSMYLCASSQPSGRDYEQYFGPGTRLTVT.

This clonotype showed up many times. V and J are TRBV24-1 and TRBJ2-3; D is ambiguous. The CDR3 sequence is 11 residues long. The germline V gene has CDR1 KGHDR and CDR2 SFDVKD. V lost 5 bases to trimming and J lost 6 bases, with 5 bases between them. The CDR3 DNA is TGTGCCACCAGTGTAACTGATACGCAGTATTTT. The encoded protein is CATSVTDTQYF.

The chain employs TRBV29-1 and TRBJ2-7; D is undetermined. CDR1 is SQVTM, CDR2 ANQGSEA, per germline. The V gene lost 5 bases and the J gene lost 1 base, with 9 bases spanning the gap. The CDR3 has 12 residues. The CDR3 DNA follows: TGCAGCGTTACCCAGACGTCCTACGAGCAGTACTTC. As protein: CSVTQTSYEQYF.

This sequence joins TRBV27 and TRBJ1-5; TRBD1 is a possible D gene (5 bases). In germline, CDR1 is MNHEY, CDR2 SMNVEV (reference sequence). V shed 6 bases and J shed 0 bases, with 15 bases lying between them. The CDR3 is made up of 16 amino acids. The CDR3 loop is CASSRKGTASNQPQHF. CDR3 sequence (DNA): TGTGCCAGCAGCCGAAAGGGGACGGCTAGCAATCAGCCCCAGCATTTT.

The rearrangement uses TRBV9 and TRBJ2-1; D is possibly TRBD1 (6 bases). The germline V and J ends were trimmed by 0 bases and 3 bases, with 13 bases remaining between them. Germline CDR1 and CDR2: SGDLS and YYNGEE. The CDR3 loop spans 16 amino acids. The CDR3 DNA follows: TGTGCCAGCAGCGTAGTGAGCACAGGGAGCTACAATGAGCAGTTCTTC. Protein product: CASSVVSTGSYNEQFF.

A few counts support this clonotype. The V call is TRBV5-1, the J call TRBJ1-3; 8 bases line up with TRBD1. Germline CDR1 SGHRS, CDR2 YFSETQ. CDR3 length: 16 residues. The ends lost 4 bases at V and 4 bases at J; junction bases unmatched: 10. CDR3 DNA: TGCGCCAGCAGCCGACAGGGGCGCGCGGGAGGAAACACCATATATTTT. Its protein is CASSRQGRAGGNTIYF.

This clonotype was seen more than once but under ten times. Written as DNA, the CDR3 is TGTGCCAGCACAGGGGGGCTCGGAAACATTCAGTACTTC. It encodes CASTGGLGNIQYF. The rearrangement uses TRBV6-6 and TRBJ2-4; D possibly corresponds to TRBD1 (7 bases). The V and J ends lost 7 bases and 6 bases respectively, with 13 bases between them. The CDR3 is 13 residues long. CDR1 is MNHNY and CDR2 is SVGAGI in the germline V gene (reference sequence).

This clonotype was seen a handful of times. CDR3 DNA: TGTGCCAGCAGCCAAGGGAAAACTAGCGGGGGGTCCTTGAAATACCAAGAGACCCAGTACTTC. Amino acids: CASSQGKTSGGSLKYQETQYF. The genes are TRBV11-2 and TRBJ2-5, with 12 bases identical to TRBD2. The CDR3 covers 21 residues. The V segment lost 5 bases and the J segment 0 bases; nucleotides outside the gene matches: 19. Germline lookup yields CDR1 SGHAT and CDR2 FQNNGV.

The chain employs TRBV14 and TRBJ1-2; D not resolved. Per germline, CDR1 SGHDN and CDR2 FVKESK. The V gene lost 4 bases and the J gene lost 0 bases, with 12 bases spanning the gap. There are 15 residues in the CDR3. The CDR3 reads CASSPGASPNYGYTF. The CDR3 DNA follows: TGTGCCAGCAGCCCCGGAGCTAGTCCTAACTATGGCTACACCTTC.

This clonotype was seen more than once but under ten times. The chain uses TRBV4-1 and TRBJ1-6; D possibly corresponds to TRBD1 (6 bases). Germline V gene sequence: CDR1 MGHRA, CDR2 YSYEKL. Trimming took 1 base from V and 6 from J, leaving 10 bases between them. The CDR3 is made up of 15 amino acids. The CDR3 coding sequence is TGCGCCAGCAGCCAAGTTGGACAGATTAATTCACCCCTCCACTTT. Protein: CASSQVGQINSPLHF.

The gene calls are TRBV20-1 and TRBJ2-1, with TRBD2 matching 7 bases. The CDR3 totals 16 residues. Germline V gene data show CDR1 as DFQATT and CDR2 as SNEGSKA (reference sequence). V dropped 3 bases and J dropped 10; count of bases not matched to a gene: 18. CDR3 residues: CSASRDFGGSRPEQFF. CDR3 in DNA: TGCAGTGCTAGTCGGGATTTTGGCGGGAGTCGCCCCGAGCAGTTCTTC.

The chain joins TRBV20-1 to TRBJ2-3, with TRBD2 matching 8 bases. Germline values: CDR1 DFQATT, CDR2 SNEGSKA (reference sequence). J lost 4 bases, V lost 7 bases, and 10 bases had no gene match. The CDR3 consists of 14 residues. The CDR3 sequence: CSVRGGRGADTQYF. The CDR3 region has the DNA TGCAGTGTCCGGGGGGGCCGGGGGGCAGATACGCAGTATTTT.

The V and J genes are TRBV7-8 and TRBJ1-5; tentative D call: TRBD1 (6 bases). Germline lookup yields CDR1 SGHVS and CDR2 FQNEAQ. With 1 base removed from V and 1 base from J, the gap between germline ends came to 11 bases. This CDR3 comprises 16 residues. The CDR3 sequence: CASSLEGQLSNQPQHF. The CDR3 DNA reads as TGTGCCAGCAGCTTAGAAGGACAGCTGAGCAATCAGCCCCAGCATTTT.

The chain couples TRBV20-1 to TRBJ2-5; TRBD1 agrees at 9 bases. V was pared by 1 base and J by 5 bases, with 8 bases of the junction left unmatched. Germline CDR1 is DFQATT and CDR2 is SNEGSKA (reference sequence). There are 15 residues in the CDR3. CDR3 in DNA: TGCAGTGCTAGAGTAGGGGACAGGGATTCGGAGACCCAGTACTTC. Its protein product is CSARVGDRDSETQYF.

This clonotype was seen more than once but under ten times. This chain connects TRBV10-2 to TRBJ2-1, with TRBD2 matching 13 bases. The CDR3 consists of 16 residues. J lost 5 bases, V lost 6 bases, and 7 bases had no gene match. The V gene's germline CDR1 is WSHSY and CDR2 SAAADI. The CDR3 nucleotides are TGCGCCAGCAGAACCGGACTAGCGGGAGAGAACAATGAGCAGTTCTTC. Its translation: CASRTGLAGENNEQFF.

In its sample, this clonotype was seen a few times. The J gene is TRBJ1-6, the V gene TRBV12-3 or TRBV12-4; 9 bases map to TRBD1. The CDR3 spans 16 residues. After removal of 7 bases from V and 3 bases from J, the junction contained 7 bases not matched to a gene. The DNA of the CDR3 is TGTGCCAGCACCCCGGGACAGGGATACTATAATTCACCCCTCCACTTT. This gives the protein CASTPGQGYYNSPLHF.

The genes are TRBV11-3 and TRBJ2-5; D unclear. Germline lookup yields CDR1 SGHNT and CDR2 YENEEA. The CDR3 consists of 13 residues. V lost 1 base, J lost 7 bases, and 10 bases lay in between. In nucleotides, the CDR3 is TGTGCCAGCAGCTTAGTGGGGTTAGGGACCCAGTACTTC. Protein product: CASSLVGLGTQYF.

In this sample, this clonotype turned up a few times. This chain links TRBV4-2 with TRBJ2-1, with TRBD2 matching over 13 bases. This CDR3 spans 17 amino acids. Germline CDR1 is LGHNA and CDR2 is YNFKEQ. Trimming at V came to 1 base and at J to 8 bases, leaving 8 bases not matched to a gene. The CDR3 DNA is TGTGCCAGCAGCCAAGCCCCCGGACTAGCGGGAGAGGATGAGCAGTTCTTC. Translating gives CASSQAPGLAGEDEQFF.

In this sample, this clonotype turned up a few times. The chain employs TRBV7-6 and TRBJ2-3; TRBD2 agrees at 12 bases. The CDR3 loop spans 16 amino acids. From germline, CDR1 is SGHVS and CDR2 FNYEAQ. V lost 5 bases and J lost 1; bases outside the gene matches: 4. The CDR3 is CASSHRTSGGTDTQYF. The CDR3 bases are TGTGCCAGCAGCCACCGGACTAGCGGGGGCACAGATACGCAGTATTTT.

This clonotype has only a few counts. The J gene is TRBJ2-3, the V gene TRBV5-4; TRBD2 matches at 13 bases. V shed 3 bases, J shed 0 bases, and the junction held 13 bases outside the gene matches. Germline V gene lookup returns CDR1 SGHNT and CDR2 YYREEE (reference sequence). The length of the CDR3 is 20 residues. This chain's CDR3 is CASSWEPGLAGFSSTDTQYF. The CDR3, as DNA: TGTGCCAGCAGCTGGGAACCGGGACTAGCGGGATTCTCTAGCACAGATACGCAGTATTTT.